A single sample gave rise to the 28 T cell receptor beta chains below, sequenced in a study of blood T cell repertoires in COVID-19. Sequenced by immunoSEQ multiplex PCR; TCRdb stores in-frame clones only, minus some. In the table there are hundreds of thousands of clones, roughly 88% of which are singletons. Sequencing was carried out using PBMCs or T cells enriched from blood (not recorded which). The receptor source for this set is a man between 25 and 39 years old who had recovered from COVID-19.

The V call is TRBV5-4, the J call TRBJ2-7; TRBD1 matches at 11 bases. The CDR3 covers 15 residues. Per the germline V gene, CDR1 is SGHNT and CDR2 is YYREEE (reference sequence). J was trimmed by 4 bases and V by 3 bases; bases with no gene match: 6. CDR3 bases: TGTGCCAGCAGCTCCCCCGGGACAGGGGGATACGAGCAGTACTTC. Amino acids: CASSSPGTGGYEQYF.

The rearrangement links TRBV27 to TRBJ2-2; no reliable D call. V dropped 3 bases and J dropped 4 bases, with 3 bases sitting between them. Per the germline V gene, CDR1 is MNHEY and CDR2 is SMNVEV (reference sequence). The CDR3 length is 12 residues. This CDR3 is CASSFLTGELFF. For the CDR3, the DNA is TGTGCCAGCAGTTTTCTCACCGGGGAGCTGTTTTTT.

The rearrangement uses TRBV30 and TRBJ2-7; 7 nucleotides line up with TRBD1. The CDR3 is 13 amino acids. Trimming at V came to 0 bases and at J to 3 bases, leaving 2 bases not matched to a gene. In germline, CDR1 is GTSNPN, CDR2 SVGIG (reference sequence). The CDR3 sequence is CAWSVTGVYEQYF. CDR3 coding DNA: TGTGCCTGGAGTGTAACAGGGGTCTACGAGCAGTACTTC.

The CDR3 bases are TGTGCCAGCAGCATACCCGGGACAGGGAAAGCTTTCTTT. Translation: CASSIPGTGKAFF. The chain couples TRBV14 to TRBJ1-1, with 9 bases that match TRBD1. Trimming cost V 5 bases and J 9 bases; bases outside gene matches: 7. The CDR3 contains 13 residues. Germline V gene data show CDR1 as SGHDN and CDR2 as FVKESK.

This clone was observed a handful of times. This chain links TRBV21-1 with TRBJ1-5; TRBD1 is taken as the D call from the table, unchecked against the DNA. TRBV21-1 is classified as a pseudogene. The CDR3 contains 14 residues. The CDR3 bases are TGTGCCAGCCAGAAAGGGGGCTTTGGTCAGCCCCAGCATTTT. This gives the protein CASQKGGFGQPQHF.

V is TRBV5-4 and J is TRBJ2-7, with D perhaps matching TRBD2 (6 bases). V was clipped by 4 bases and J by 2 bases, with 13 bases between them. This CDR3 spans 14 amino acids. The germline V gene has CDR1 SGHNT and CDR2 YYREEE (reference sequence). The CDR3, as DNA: TGTGCCAGCAGCAGGAGGGACCGACCCTACGAGCAGTACTTC. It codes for CASSRRDRPYEQYF.

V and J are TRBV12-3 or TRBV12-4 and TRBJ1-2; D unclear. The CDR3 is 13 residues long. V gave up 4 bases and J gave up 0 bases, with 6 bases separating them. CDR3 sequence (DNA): TGTGCCAGCAGTTCGGTCTCTAACTATGGCTACACCTTC. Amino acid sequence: CASSSVSNYGYTF.

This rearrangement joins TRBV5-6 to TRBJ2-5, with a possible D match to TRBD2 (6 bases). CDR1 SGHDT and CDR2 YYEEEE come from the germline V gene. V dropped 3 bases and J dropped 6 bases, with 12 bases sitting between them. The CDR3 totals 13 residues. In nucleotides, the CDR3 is TGTGCCAGCAGCTCTGGAGGGAGGCAGACCCAGTACTTC. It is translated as CASSSGGRQTQYF.

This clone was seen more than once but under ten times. The CDR3 loop reads CASSYRRQGWNTEAFF. The DNA of the CDR3 is TGTGCCAGCAGTTACCGAAGACAGGGTTGGAACACTGAAGCTTTCTTT. The rearrangement links TRBV6-5 to TRBJ1-1; TRBD1 matches at 7 bases. This CDR3 spans 16 amino acids. Germline V gives CDR1 MNHEY, CDR2 SVGAGI. V dropped 2 bases and J dropped 1; count of bases not matched to a gene: 7.

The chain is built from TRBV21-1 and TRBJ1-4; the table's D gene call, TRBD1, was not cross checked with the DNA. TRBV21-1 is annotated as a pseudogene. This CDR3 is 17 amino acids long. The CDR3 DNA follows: TGTGCCAGCAGCAAAGACAGGGGGCGCTGTTTGGGTGAAAAACTGTTTTTT. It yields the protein CASSKDRGRCLGEKLFF.

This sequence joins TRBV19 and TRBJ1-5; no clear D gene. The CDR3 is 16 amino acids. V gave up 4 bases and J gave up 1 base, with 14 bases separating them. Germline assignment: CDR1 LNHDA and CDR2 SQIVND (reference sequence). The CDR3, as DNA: TGTGCCAGTAGTAATGCAGGTTTCTTAAGCAATCAGCCCCAGCATTTT. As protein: CASSNAGFLSNQPQHF.

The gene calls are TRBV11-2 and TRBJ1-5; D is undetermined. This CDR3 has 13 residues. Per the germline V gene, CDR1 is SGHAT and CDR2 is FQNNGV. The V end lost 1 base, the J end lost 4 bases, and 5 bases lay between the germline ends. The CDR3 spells CASSLAGNQPQHF. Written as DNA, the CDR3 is TGTGCCAGCAGCTTAGCGGGGAATCAGCCCCAGCATTTT.

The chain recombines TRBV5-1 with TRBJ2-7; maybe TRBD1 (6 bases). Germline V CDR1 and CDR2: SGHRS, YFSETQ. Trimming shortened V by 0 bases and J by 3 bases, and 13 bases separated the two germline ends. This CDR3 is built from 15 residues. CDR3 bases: TGCGCCAGCAGCTTGGTTTCGGACAGTTACTACGAGCAGTACTTC. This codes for CASSLVSDSYYEQYF.

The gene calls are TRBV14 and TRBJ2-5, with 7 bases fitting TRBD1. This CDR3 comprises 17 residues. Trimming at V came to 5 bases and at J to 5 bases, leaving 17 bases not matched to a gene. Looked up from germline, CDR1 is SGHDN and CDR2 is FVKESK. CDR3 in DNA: TGTGCCAGCAGCACACGACAGGGAGATCCTTGGGAGGAGACCCAGTACTTC. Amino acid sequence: CASSTRQGDPWEETQYF.

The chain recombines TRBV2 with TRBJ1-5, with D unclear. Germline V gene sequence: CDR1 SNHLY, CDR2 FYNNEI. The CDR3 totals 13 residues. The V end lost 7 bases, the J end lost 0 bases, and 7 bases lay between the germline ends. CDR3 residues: CASTEDSNQPQHF. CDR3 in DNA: TGTGCCAGCACCGAGGATAGCAATCAGCCCCAGCATTTT.

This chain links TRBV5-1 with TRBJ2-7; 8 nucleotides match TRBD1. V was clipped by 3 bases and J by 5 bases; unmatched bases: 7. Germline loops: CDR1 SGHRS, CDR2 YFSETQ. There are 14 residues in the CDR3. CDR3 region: CASSSMDREDEQYF. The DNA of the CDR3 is TGCGCCAGCAGCTCGATGGACAGGGAAGACGAGCAGTACTTC.

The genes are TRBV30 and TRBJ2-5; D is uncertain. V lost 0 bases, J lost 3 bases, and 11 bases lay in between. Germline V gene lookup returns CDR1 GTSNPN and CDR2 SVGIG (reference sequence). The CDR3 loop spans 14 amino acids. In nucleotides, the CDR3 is TGTGCCTGGAGTGTAGTGGGTGGAGAAGAGACCCAGTACTTC. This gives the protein CAWSVVGGEETQYF.

CDR3 sequence (DNA): TGTGCCATCAGGCCGTCAGTGGTGAACACTGAAGCTTTCTTT. Amino acids: CAIRPSVVNTEAFF. The chain recombines TRBV10-3 with TRBJ1-1; unclear D gene. Germline CDR1 is ENHRY and CDR2 is SYGVKD. V shed 6 bases and J shed 0 bases, with 11 bases lying between them. CDR3 length: 14 amino acids.

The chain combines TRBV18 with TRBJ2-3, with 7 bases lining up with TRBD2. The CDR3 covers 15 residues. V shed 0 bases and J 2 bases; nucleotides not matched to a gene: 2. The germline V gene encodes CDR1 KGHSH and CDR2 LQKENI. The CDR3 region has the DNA TGTGCCAGCTCACCACCGGGAGGGGTCACAGATACGCAGTATTTT. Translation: CASSPPGGVTDTQYF.

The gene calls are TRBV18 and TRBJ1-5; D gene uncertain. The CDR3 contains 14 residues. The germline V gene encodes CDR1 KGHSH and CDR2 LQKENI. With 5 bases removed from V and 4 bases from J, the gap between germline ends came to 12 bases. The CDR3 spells CASSGAAINQPQHF. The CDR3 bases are TGTGCCAGCTCAGGTGCCGCGATAAATCAGCCCCAGCATTTT.

This chain's CDR3 is CASSPGQQETQYF. DNA of the CDR3: TGTGCCAGCAGCCCGGGACAGCAAGAGACCCAGTACTTC. The rearrangement joins TRBV11-2 to TRBJ2-5, with TRBD1 identical over 7 bases. The CDR3 is made up of 13 amino acids. From germline, CDR1 is SGHAT and CDR2 FQNNGV. J gave up 2 bases and V 5 bases, and 2 bases lay outside the gene matches. Full variable domain (rest looked up from reference TRBV11-2 and TRBJ2-5): EAGVAQSPRYKIIEKRQSVAFWCNPISGHATLYWYQQILGQGPKLLIQFQNNGVVDDSQLPKDRFSAERLKGVDSTLKIQPAKLEDSAVYLCASSPGQQETQYFGPGTRLLVL.

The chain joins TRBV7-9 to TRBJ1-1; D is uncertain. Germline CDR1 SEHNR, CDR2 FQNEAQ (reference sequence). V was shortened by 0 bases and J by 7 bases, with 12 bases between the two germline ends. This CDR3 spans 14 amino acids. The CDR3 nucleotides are TGTGCCAGCAGCTTAGCAAATTCGGTTATTGAAGCTTTCTTT. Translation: CASSLANSVIEAFF.

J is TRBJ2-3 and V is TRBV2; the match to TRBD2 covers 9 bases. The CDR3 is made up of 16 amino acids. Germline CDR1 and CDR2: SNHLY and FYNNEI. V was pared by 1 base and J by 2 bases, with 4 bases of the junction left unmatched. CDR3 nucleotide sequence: TGTGCCAGCAGTGAAGGAGCGGGGGGATACACAGATACGCAGTATTTT. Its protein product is CASSEGAGGYTDTQYF.

In DNA, the CDR3 is TGCGCCAGCAGCCGCGGGACAGGCGTGAACACTGAAGCTTTCTTT. Translating it yields CASSRGTGVNTEAFF. The chain uses TRBV5-1 and TRBJ1-1, with 8 bases that match TRBD1. V lost 4 bases to trimming and J lost 0 bases; unmatched junction nucleotides: 5. Germline V lookup: CDR1 SGHRS, CDR2 YFSETQ. The CDR3 is 15 residues long.

CDR3 in DNA: TGTGCCAGCAGTTTAGGGGCACCACCCCTCCACTTT. This encodes CASSLGAPPLHF. The chain has TRBV12-3 or TRBV12-4 and TRBJ1-6; no firm D call. V lost 1 base and J 11 bases, leaving 6 bases between the germline ends. The CDR3 loop spans 12 amino acids.

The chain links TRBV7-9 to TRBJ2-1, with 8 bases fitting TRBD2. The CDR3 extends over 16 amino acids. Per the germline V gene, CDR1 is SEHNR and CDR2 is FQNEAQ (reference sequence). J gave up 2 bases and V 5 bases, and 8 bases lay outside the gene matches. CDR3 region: CASSTGWTSPYNEQFF. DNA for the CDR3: TGTGCCAGCAGCACCGGATGGACTAGCCCCTACAATGAGCAGTTCTTC.

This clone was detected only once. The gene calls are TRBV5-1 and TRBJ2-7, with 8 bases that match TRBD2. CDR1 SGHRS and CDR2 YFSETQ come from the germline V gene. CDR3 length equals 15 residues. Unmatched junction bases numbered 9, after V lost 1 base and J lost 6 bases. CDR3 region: CASSLTIAGSGEQYF. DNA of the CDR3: TGCGCCAGCAGCTTGACAATAGCGGGGTCTGGCGAGCAGTACTTC.

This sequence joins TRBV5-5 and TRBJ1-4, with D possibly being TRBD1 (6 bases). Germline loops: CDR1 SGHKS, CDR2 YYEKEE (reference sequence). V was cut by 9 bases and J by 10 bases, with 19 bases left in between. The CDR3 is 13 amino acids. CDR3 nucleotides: TGTGCCACCACTAAGAGGGGGGAGGGAAAACTGTTTTTT. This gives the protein CATTKRGEGKLFF.